The 20 T cell receptor beta chains listed next were all sequenced from one sample in a study of T-cell memory formation after mild COVID-19. TCRdb analysed the 5' RACE reads with MiXCR anew, one entry per CDR3 protein. The table has 550,000 to 700,000 distinct CDR3 sequences, approximately 15% seen once; the top ten hold less than 10%. The sequenced sample consisted of PBMCs or a T cell subset sorted from them (not recorded which). The receptors originated from an adult woman who had mild COVID-19 (a few samples of this study predate the infection). Cell type and time point are not known.

This clonotype was counted only a few times. The J gene is TRBJ2-1, the V gene TRBV7-9; TRBD1 matches 8 bases. J lost 3 bases, V lost 5 bases, and 9 bases had no gene match. The CDR3 covers 16 residues. Germline values: CDR1 SEHNR, CDR2 FQNEAQ (reference sequence). CDR3 in amino acids: CASSTDRVNGYNEQFF. As DNA, the CDR3 is TGTGCCAGCAGCACGGACAGGGTAAATGGCTACAATGAGCAGTTCTTC. Full variable domain (missing parts from reference TRBV7-9 and TRBJ2-1): DTGVSQNPRHKITKRGQNVTFRCDPISEHNRLYWYRQTLGQGPEFLTYFQNEAQLEKSRLLSDRFSAERPKGSFSTLEIQRTEQGDSAMYLCASSTDRVNGYNEQFFGPGTRLTVL.

The gene calls are TRBV20-1 and TRBJ2-7; D is possibly TRBD2 (7 bases). Trimming took off 1 base at V and 0 bases at J, with 13 bases between the two ends. CDR1 and CDR2 from the germline V gene are DFQATT and SNEGSKA (reference sequence). CDR3 length equals 15 residues. CDR3 bases: TGCAGTGCTAGAGTTCAGGGGAGGGCCTCCTACGAGCAGTACTTC. Its translation is CSARVQGRASYEQYF.

There are a few counts of this clonotype. The chain uses TRBV5-1 and TRBJ2-7; D might be TRBD1 or TRBD2, each matching 5 bases. The germline gives CDR1 SGHRS, CDR2 YFSETQ. The CDR3 loop spans 15 amino acids. Trimming pared 4 bases from V and 5 bases from J, leaving 19 bases between. The CDR3 bases are TGCGCCAGCAGCGCCGGGACGGAGCCGCGGGACGAGCAGTACTTC. Its protein product is CASSAGTEPRDEQYF.

This chain links TRBV12-3 or TRBV12-4 with TRBJ1-3; D is possibly TRBD1 (5 bases). Deletions cut 4 bases from V and 0 bases from J, with 10 bases between. The CDR3 covers 15 residues. Here the CDR3 DNA reads TGTGCCAGCAGTTCCCGACAGCGCTCTGGAAACACCATATATTTT. Its translation: CASSSRQRSGNTIYF.

The table lists this clonotype with many counts. The rearrangement links TRBV7-6 to TRBJ2-1; D remains unclear. V was cut by 8 bases and J by 8 bases, with 7 bases left in between. From germline, CDR1 is SGHVS and CDR2 FNYEAQ. The CDR3 runs 10 residues. CDR3 coding DNA: TGTGCCAGCTTACGGGATGAGCAGTTCTTC. Translated, it gives CASLRDEQFF. Variable domain in full (rest from reference TRBV7-6 and TRBJ2-1): GAGVSQSPRYKVTKRGQDVALRCDPISGHVSLYWYRQALGQGPEFLTYFNYEAQQDKSGLPNDRFSAERPEGSISTLTIQRTEQRDSAMYRCASLRDEQFFGPGTRLTVL.

This clonotype was picked up a small number of times. The V gene is TRBV20-1, the J gene TRBJ2-6; the D is unclear. The CDR3 covers 14 residues. V was shortened by 6 bases and J by 2 bases, with 11 bases between the two germline ends. Germline V gene sequence: CDR1 DFQATT, CDR2 SNEGSKA (reference sequence). CDR3 nucleotide sequence: TGCAGTGCAATGGGGAATACTGGGGCCAACGTCCTGACTTTC. Residues: CSAMGNTGANVLTF.

This clonotype occurred a few times. The gene calls are TRBV7-9 and TRBJ1-1, with D possibly matching TRBD1 (6 bases). Germline lookup yields CDR1 SEHNR and CDR2 FQNEAQ (reference sequence). V lost 3 bases and J lost 1, with 15 bases in between. There are 16 residues in the CDR3. DNA of the CDR3: TGTGCCAGCAGCTTGCCCGGGGGGCTGGGGAACACTGAAGCTTTCTTT. Its translation is CASSLPGGLGNTEAFF.

A few counts support this clonotype. The chain combines TRBV5-1 with TRBJ2-3; TRBD1 aligns across 11 bases. V trimming: 3 bases; J trimming: 4 bases; junction bases outside the gene matches: 4. Germline V gives CDR1 SGHRS, CDR2 YFSETQ. This CDR3 contains 15 residues. CDR3 residues: CASSWTGGVADTQYF. The CDR3, as DNA: TGCGCCAGCAGCTGGACAGGGGGCGTCGCAGATACGCAGTATTTT.

This clonotype occurred a few times. J is TRBJ1-6 and V is TRBV20-1, with TRBD1 matching over 7 bases. CDR3 length: 16 residues. Germline CDR1 is DFQATT and CDR2 is SNEGSKA (reference sequence). The V segment lost 1 base and the J segment 10 bases; nucleotides outside the gene matches: 13. The CDR3 DNA reads as TGCAGTGCTAGAGGGAGTCGGGACAGCGGATTGTCACCCCTCCACTTT. Translation gives CSARGSRDSGLSPLHF.

The chain couples TRBV19 to TRBJ2-1, with D possibly being TRBD2 (6 bases). V lost 2 bases to trimming and J lost 9 bases, with 14 bases between them. The CDR3 spans 14 residues. Germline assignment: CDR1 LNHDA and CDR2 SQIVND (reference sequence). CDR3 bases: TGTGCCAGTAGTATACGACTAGTAACCCTTGAGCAGTTCTTC. Residues: CASSIRLVTLEQFF. Full variable domain (missing parts from reference TRBV19 and TRBJ2-1): DGGITQSPKYLFRKEGQNVTLSCEQNLNHDAMYWYRQDPGQGLRLIYYSQIVNDFQKGDIAEGYSVSREKKESFPLTVTSAQKNPTAFYLCASSIRLVTLEQFFGPGTRLTVL.

This clonotype was found a few times. The gene calls are TRBV12-3 or TRBV12-4 and TRBJ2-1; D might be TRBD2 (6 bases). The germline V and J ends were trimmed by 6 bases and 7 bases, with 22 bases remaining between them. The CDR3 runs to 16 residues. CDR3 in amino acids: CASRLSGSLSGNEQFF. The CDR3 region has the DNA TGTGCCAGCAGGCTTAGCGGTTCTCTATCGGGGAATGAGCAGTTCTTC.

The genes are TRBV7-9 and TRBJ2-3; TRBD2 matches 12 bases. This CDR3 region has 15 residues. The junction had 3 bases not matched to a gene; V was cut back by 5 bases and J by 3 bases. CDR1 is SEHNR and CDR2 is FQNEAQ in the germline V gene (reference sequence). CDR3: CASSLTSGRTDTQYF. The CDR3 nucleotides are TGTGCCAGCAGCCTCACTAGCGGGAGGACAGATACGCAGTATTTT.

V usage is TRBV3-1 and J usage is TRBJ1-2, with D uncertain. The V gene's germline CDR1 is LGHDT and CDR2 YNNKEL (reference sequence). CDR3 size: 13 residues. The V end lost 3 bases, the J end lost 0 bases, and 5 bases lay between the germline ends. The CDR3 sequence is CASSHSSNYGYTF. The DNA of the CDR3 is TGTGCCAGCAGCCACTCCTCTAACTATGGCTACACCTTC.

The chain has TRBV7-9 and TRBJ2-1; weak D call: TRBD2 (6 bases). The CDR3 consists of 15 residues. Trimming took off 3 bases at V and 8 bases at J, with 17 bases between the two ends. Germline CDR1 and CDR2: SEHNR and FQNEAQ (reference sequence). CDR3 in amino acids: CASSLGGVREYEQFF. The DNA of the CDR3 is TGTGCCAGCAGCTTGGGAGGTGTCAGGGAATATGAGCAGTTCTTC.

The chain has TRBV7-9 and TRBJ2-2; D might be TRBD1 (6 bases). The CDR3 loop spans 14 amino acids. Trimming took off 2 bases at V and 8 bases at J, with 12 bases between the two ends. Germline CDR1 reads SEHNR; CDR2 reads FQNEAQ (reference sequence). CDR3 loop: CASSLTGTPGELFF. DNA of the CDR3: TGTGCCAGCAGCTTAACCGGGACACCTGGGGAGCTGTTTTTT. Based on the CDR3 plus reference TRBV7-9 and TRBJ2-2, the full variable domain is DTGVSQNPRHKITKRGQNVTFRCDPISEHNRLYWYRQTLGQGPEFLTYFQNEAQLEKSRLLSDRFSAERPKGSFSTLEIQRTEQGDSAMYLCASSLTGTPGELFFGEGSRLTVL.

This clonotype was counted only a few times. The chain recombines TRBV6-6 with TRBJ2-5; D uncertain. Germline V gives CDR1 MNHNY, CDR2 SVGAGI (reference sequence). CDR3 length: 11 amino acids. Trimming shortened V by 4 bases and J by 6 bases, and 6 bases separated the two germline ends. The CDR3 sequence is CASSSPQTQYF. In nucleotides, the CDR3 is TGTGCCAGCAGTTCCCCACAGACCCAGTACTTC.

The chain links TRBV20-1 to TRBJ2-1; no clear D gene. Trimming stripped 6 bases from V and 6 bases from J, with 21 bases between. CDR1 is DFQATT and CDR2 is SNEGSKA in the germline V gene (reference sequence). This CDR3 region has 15 residues. CDR3 region: CSAPSDERKGNEQFF. CDR3 DNA: TGCAGTGCCCCTTCGGACGAGAGGAAAGGCAATGAGCAGTTCTTC.

The CDR3 sequence is CSAREADTQYF. The DNA of the CDR3 is TGCAGCGCTCGGGAGGCAGATACGCAGTATTTT. This chain connects TRBV20-1 to TRBJ2-3, with 7 positions matching TRBD2. CDR1 and CDR2 from the germline V gene are DFQATT and SNEGSKA (reference sequence). The CDR3 has 11 amino acids.

This clonotype was seen a few times. CDR3 region: CASKQGSGNTIYF. The CDR3 DNA reads as TGCGCCAGCAAGCAGGGATCCGGAAACACCATATATTTT. J is TRBJ1-3 and V is TRBV5-1; D is possibly TRBD1 (5 bases). The V end was cut by 6 bases, the J end by 4 bases, with 11 bases between. CDR3 length: 13 amino acids. The germline gives CDR1 SGHRS, CDR2 YFSETQ.

This clonotype was picked up many times. The chain joins TRBV5-1 to TRBJ1-1; D gene ambiguous. CDR1 SGHRS and CDR2 YFSETQ come from the germline V gene. V was shortened by 3 bases and J by 0 bases, with 12 bases between the two germline ends. The CDR3 spans 15 residues. The CDR3 region is CASSSTPAVNTEAFF. In DNA form, the CDR3 reads TGCGCCAGCAGCTCGACTCCGGCCGTGAACACTGAAGCTTTCTTT.